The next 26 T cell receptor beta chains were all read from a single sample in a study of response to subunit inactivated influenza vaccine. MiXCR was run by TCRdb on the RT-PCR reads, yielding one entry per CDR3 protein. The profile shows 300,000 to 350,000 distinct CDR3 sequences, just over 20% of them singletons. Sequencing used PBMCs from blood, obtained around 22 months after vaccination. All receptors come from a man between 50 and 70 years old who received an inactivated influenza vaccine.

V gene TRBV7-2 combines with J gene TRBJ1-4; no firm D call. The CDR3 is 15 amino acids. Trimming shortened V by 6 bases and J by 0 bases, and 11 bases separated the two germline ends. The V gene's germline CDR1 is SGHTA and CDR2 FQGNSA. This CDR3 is CASRRAPTTNEKLFF. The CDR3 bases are TGTGCCAGCAGGCGGGCCCCAACAACTAATGAAAAACTGTTTTTT. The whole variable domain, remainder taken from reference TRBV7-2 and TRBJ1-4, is GAGVSQSPSNKVTEKGKDVELRCDPISGHTALYWYRQSLGQGLEFLIYFQGNSAPDKSGLPSDRFSAERTGGSVSTLTIQRTQQEDSAVYLCASRRAPTTNEKLFFGSGTQLSVL.

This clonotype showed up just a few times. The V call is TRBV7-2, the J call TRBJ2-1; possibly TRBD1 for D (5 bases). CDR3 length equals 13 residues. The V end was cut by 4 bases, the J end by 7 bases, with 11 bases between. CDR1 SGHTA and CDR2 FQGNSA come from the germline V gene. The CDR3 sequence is CASSSQGGNEQFF. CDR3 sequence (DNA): TGTGCCAGCAGCTCGCAGGGTGGGAATGAGCAGTTCTTC.

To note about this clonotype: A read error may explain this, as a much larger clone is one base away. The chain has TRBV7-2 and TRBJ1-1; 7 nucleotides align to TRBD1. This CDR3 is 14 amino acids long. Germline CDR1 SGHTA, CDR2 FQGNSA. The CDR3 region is CASSPWTGNTEPFF. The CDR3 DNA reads TGTGCCAGCAGCCCCTGGACAGGAAACACTGAACCTTTCTTT. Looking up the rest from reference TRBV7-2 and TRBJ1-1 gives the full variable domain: GAGVSQSPSNKVTEKGKDVELRCDPISGHTALYWYRQSLGQGLEFLIYFQGNSAPDKSGLPSDRFSAERTGGSVSTLTIQRTQQEDSAVYLCASSPWTGNTEPFFGQGTRLTVV.

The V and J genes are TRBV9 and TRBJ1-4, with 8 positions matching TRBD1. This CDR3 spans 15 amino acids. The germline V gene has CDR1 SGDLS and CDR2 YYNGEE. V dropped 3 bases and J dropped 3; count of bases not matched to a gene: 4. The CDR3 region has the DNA TGTGCCAGCAGCGCCAGGACAGGGCCTAATGAAAAACTGTTTTTT. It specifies CASSARTGPNEKLFF. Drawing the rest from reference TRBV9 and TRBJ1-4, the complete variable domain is DSGVTQTPKHLITATGQRVTLRCSPRSGDLSVYWYQQSLDQGLQFLIQYYNGEERAKGNILERFSAQQFPDLHSELNLSSLELGDSALYFCASSARTGPNEKLFFGSGTQLSVL.

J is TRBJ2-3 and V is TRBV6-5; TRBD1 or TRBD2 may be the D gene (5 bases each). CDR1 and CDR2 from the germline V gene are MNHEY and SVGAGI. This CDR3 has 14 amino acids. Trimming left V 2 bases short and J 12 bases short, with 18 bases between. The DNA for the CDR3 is TGTGCCAGCAGTTACACCGGGACCGGAACGCTACAGTATTTT. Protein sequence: CASSYTGTGTLQYF.

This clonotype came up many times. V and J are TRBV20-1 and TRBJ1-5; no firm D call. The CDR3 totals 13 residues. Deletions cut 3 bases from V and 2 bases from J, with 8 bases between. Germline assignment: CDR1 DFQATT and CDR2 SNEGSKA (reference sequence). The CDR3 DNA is TGCAGTGCTAGGGAATCGGGCAATCAGCCCCAGCATTTT. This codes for CSARESGNQPQHF.

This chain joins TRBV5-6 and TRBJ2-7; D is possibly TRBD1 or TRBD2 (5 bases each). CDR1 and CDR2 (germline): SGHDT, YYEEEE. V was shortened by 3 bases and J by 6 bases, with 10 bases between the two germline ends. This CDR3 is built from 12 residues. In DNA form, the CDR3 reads TGTGCCAGCAGCTATGGGGACGGCGAGCAGTACTTC. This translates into CASSYGDGEQYF.

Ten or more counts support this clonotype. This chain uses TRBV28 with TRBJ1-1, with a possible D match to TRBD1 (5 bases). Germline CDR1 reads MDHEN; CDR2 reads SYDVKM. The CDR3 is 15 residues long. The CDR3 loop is CATRVGRWKNTEAFF. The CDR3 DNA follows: TGTGCAACACGTGTGGGGCGGTGGAAGAACACTGAAGCTTTCTTT.

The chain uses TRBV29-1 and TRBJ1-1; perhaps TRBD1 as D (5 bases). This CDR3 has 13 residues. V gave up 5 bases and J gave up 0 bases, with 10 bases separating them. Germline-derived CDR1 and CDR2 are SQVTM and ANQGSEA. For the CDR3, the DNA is TGCAGCGTTTTCGGGGCTATGAACACTGAAGCTTTCTTT. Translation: CSVFGAMNTEAFF.

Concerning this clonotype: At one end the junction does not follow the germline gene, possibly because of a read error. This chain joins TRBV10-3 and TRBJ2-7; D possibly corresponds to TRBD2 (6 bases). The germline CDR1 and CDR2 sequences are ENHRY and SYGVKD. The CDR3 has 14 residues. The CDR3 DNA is TGTGCCATCACCCAAGGGACTTGGTCCTACGAGCAGCACTTC. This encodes CAITQGTWSYEQHF.

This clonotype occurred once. CDR3 coding DNA: TGTGCCAGCAGTCAGACGGACAGGAGGGCAGATACGCAGTATTTT. This gives the protein CASSQTDRRADTQYF. The chain has TRBV6-1 and TRBJ2-3, with D maybe TRBD1 (7 bases). V shed 5 bases and J shed 4 bases, with 16 bases lying between them. The CDR3 has 15 amino acids. Germline-derived CDR1 and CDR2 are MNHNS and SASEGT.

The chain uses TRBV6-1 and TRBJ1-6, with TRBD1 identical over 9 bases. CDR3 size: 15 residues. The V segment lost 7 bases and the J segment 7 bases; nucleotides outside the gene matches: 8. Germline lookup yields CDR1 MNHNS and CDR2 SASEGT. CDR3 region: CASTRDRVRNSPLHF. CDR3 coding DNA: TGTGCCAGCACCCGGGACAGGGTACGGAATTCACCCCTCCACTTT.

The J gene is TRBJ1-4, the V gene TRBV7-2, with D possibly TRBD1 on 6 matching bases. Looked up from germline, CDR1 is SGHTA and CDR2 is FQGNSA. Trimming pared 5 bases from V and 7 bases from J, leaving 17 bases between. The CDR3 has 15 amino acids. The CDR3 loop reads CASSLGLGAGEKLFF. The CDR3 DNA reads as TGTGCCAGCAGCCTGGGACTGGGGGCGGGTGAAAAACTGTTTTTT.

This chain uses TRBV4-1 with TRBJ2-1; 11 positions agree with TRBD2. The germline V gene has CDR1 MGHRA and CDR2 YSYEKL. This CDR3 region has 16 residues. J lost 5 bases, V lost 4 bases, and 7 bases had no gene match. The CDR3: CASSPIAGGPHNEQFF. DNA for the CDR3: TGCGCCAGCAGCCCAATAGCGGGAGGGCCCCACAATGAGCAGTTCTTC.

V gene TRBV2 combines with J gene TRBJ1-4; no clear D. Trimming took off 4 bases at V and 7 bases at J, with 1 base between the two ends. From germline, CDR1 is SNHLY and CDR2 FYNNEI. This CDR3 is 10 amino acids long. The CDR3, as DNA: TGTGCCAGCAGTGCTGAAAAACTGTTTTTT. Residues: CASSAEKLFF.

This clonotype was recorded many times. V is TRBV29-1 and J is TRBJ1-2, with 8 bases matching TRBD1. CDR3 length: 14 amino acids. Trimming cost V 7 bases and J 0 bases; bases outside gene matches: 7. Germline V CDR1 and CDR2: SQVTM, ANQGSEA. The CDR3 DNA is TGCAGCGCCATACAGACAGGGGCTAACTATGGCTACACCTTC. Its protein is CSAIQTGANYGYTF. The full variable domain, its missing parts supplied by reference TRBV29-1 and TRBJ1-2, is SAVISQKPSRDICQRGTSLTIQCQVDSQVTMMFWYRQQPGQSLTLIATANQGSEATYESGFVIDKFPISRPNLTFSTLTVSNMSPEDSSIYLCSAIQTGANYGYTFGSGTRLTVV.

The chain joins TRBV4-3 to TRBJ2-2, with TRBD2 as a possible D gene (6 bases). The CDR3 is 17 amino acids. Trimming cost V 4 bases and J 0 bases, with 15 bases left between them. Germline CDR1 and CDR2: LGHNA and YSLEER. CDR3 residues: CASSLEGLAPNTGELFF. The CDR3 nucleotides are TGCGCCAGCAGCCTCGAGGGACTCGCCCCGAACACCGGGGAGCTGTTTTTT.

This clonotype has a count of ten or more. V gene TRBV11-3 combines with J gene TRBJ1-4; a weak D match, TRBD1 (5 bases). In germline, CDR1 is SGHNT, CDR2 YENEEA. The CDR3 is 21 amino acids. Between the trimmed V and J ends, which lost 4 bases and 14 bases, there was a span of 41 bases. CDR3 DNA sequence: TGTGCCAGCAGCTCGTCTGGTGGGGCCTTCACCCTGAAAGTGGCTATGGGGGTGCTGTTTTTT. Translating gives CASSSSGGAFTLKVAMGVLFF.

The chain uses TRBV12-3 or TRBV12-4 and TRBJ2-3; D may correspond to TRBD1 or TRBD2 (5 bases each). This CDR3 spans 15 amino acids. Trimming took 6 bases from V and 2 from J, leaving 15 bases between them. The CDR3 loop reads CASRQQAGVTDTQYF. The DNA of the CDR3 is TGTGCCAGCAGACAACAGGCCGGGGTCACAGATACGCAGTATTTT.

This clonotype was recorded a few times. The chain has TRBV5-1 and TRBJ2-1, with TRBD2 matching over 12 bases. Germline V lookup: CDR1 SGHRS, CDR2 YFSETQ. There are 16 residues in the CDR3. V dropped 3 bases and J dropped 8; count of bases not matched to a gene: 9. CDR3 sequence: CASSSMAWTSGDEQFF. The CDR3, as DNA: TGCGCCAGCAGCTCCATGGCCTGGACTAGCGGGGATGAGCAGTTCTTC.

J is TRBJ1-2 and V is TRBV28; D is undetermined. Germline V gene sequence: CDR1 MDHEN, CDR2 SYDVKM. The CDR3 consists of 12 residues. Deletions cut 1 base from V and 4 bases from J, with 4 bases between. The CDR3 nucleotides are TGTGCCAGCAGTTTATCCAGCTATGGCTACACCTTC. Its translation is CASSLSSYGYTF.

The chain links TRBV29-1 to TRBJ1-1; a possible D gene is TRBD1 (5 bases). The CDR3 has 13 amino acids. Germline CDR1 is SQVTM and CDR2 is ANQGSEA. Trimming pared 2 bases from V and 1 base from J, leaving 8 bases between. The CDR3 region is CSVERQKNTEAFF. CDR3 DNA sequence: TGCAGCGTTGAAAGACAGAAGAACACTGAAGCTTTCTTT.

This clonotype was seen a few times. CDR3 sequence reads: CASLAGSSYNEQFF. CDR3 DNA sequence: TGTGCCTCACTAGCGGGGAGCTCCTACAATGAGCAGTTCTTC. The chain combines TRBV30 with TRBJ2-1, with 10 bases lining up with TRBD2. The CDR3 runs to 14 residues. Germline CDR1 is GTSNPN and CDR2 is SVGIG (reference sequence). With 7 bases clipped from V and 0 bases from J, the junction kept 3 bases outside the gene matches.

The CDR3 loop is CASSYGMAKLFTEAFF. CDR3 DNA sequence: TGTGCCAGCAGTTACGGGATGGCAAAGCTTTTTACTGAAGCTTTCTTT. The V and J genes are TRBV6-2 or TRBV6-3 and TRBJ1-1; D is ambiguous. The length of the CDR3 is 16 residues. V lost 2 bases and J lost 5, with 18 bases in between. Germline V CDR1 and CDR2: MNHEY, SVGEGT.

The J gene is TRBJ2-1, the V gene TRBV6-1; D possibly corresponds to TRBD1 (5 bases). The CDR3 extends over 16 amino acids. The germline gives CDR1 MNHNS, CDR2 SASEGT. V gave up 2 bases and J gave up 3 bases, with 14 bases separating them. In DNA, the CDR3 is TGTGCCAGCAGTGAATATCGGCAGGGAAACTACAATGAGCAGTTCTTC. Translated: CASSEYRQGNYNEQFF.

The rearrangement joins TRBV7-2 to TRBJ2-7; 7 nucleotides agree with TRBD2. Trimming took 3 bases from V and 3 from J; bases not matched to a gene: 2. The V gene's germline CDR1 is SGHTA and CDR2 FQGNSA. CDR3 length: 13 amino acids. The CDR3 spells CASSFGGVYEQYF. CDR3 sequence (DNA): TGTGCCAGCAGCTTTGGGGGGGTCTACGAGCAGTACTTC.